This TCR beta chain emerged from a study of radiotherapy plus CTLA-4 blockade in lung cancer. Across the whole study: Around 20% of enrolled patients responded objectively, and about 31% had disease control.

TCRdb's table, derived via immunoSEQ multiplex PCR, lists solely in-frame clones and lacks some. Of tens of thousands of clones in the sample, 83% were seen once. V shed 5 bases and J 7 bases; nucleotides not matched to a gene: 6. The CDR3 is made up of 14 amino acids. In germline, CDR1 is SGHAT, CDR2 FQNNGV. The clonotype originates from a human donor with non-small cell lung cancer who had stable disease on radiotherapy plus ipilimumab. The rearrangement links TRBV11-2 to TRBJ1-5; TRBD1 aligns across 9 bases. The source material was peripheral blood, sampled from a patient treated with radiotherapy plus ipilimumab. CDR3 protein: CASSADRGRQPQHF. CDR3 in DNA: TGTGCCAGCAGCGCTGACAGGGGGAGGCAGCCCCAGCATTTT.